This TCR beta chain appears in the sequencing data of a study of CD8+ T cells in alopecia areata. PBMCs were stained for CD3, CD4 and CD8, and CD4+ and CD8+ T cells were sorted. Following RNA extraction, reverse transcription yielded cDNA that acted as the sequencing template. Measured with immunoSEQ multiplex PCR; TCRdb has only the in-frame clones, and not every one. The table lists around 97,000 clones, around 59% of them singletons. For this clone: The antigen is undetermined.

Germline V lookup: CDR1 SEHNR, CDR2 FQNEAQ (reference sequence). Trimming pared 5 bases from V and 11 bases from J, leaving 15 bases between. CDR3 size: 13 residues. Study results and limitations: Among patients, TCR sharing was less clear than in mice, a difference possibly due in part to HLA diversity in the patient population. Elevated clonality characterized lesional scalp relative to normal scalp, particularly in alopecia totalis/universalis.

This TCR came from a human donor in good health. Sequencing input: CD4+ T cells sorted from blood. The rearrangement links TRBV7-9 to TRBJ1-4; the D gene is possibly TRBD1 (6 bases). The CDR3 DNA reads TGTGCCAGCAGCCCGCCGGGGGGCCGGAAACTGTTTTTT. Protein product: CASSPPGGRKLFF.